What follows are 16 T cell receptor beta chains derived from one specimen sequenced in a study of cytomegalovirus exposure and HLA in healthy donors. Vbeta (60) and Jbeta (13) primers were used in the PCR. The protocol was immunoSEQ multiplex PCR, while the TCRdb copy is restricted to in-frame clones and leaves out a portion. The top ten hold 0.25% to 0.3% of the sample, which has 200,000 or so clones, almost 85% seen once. Sample: PBMCs. Receptors were obtained from a boy between 5 and 17 years old in good health and CMV-seronegative.

The CDR3 is CASSLGLAGETQYF. The CDR3 DNA is TGCGCCAGCAGCTTGGGACTAGCGGGGGAGACCCAGTACTTC. This rearrangement joins TRBV5-1 to TRBJ2-5; 11 nucleotides agree with TRBD2. CDR1 is SGHRS and CDR2 is YFSETQ in the germline V gene. The CDR3 has 14 residues. The V segment lost 0 bases and the J segment 5 bases; nucleotides outside the gene matches: 0. Based on the CDR3 plus reference TRBV5-1 and TRBJ2-5, the full variable domain is KAGVTQTPRYLIKTRGQQVTLSCSPISGHRSVSWYQQTPGQGLQFLFEYFSETQRNKGNFPGRFSGRQFSNSRSEMNVSTLELGDSALYLCASSLGLAGETQYFGPGTRLLVL.

J is TRBJ1-1 and V is TRBV14, with 7 bases lining up with TRBD1. The CDR3 has 16 amino acids. V was clipped by 2 bases and J by 5 bases; unmatched bases: 11. Germline CDR1 and CDR2: SGHDN and FVKESK. CDR3 DNA sequence: TGTGCCAGCAGCCAATCGAACAGGGGAAGATGGACTGAAGCTTTCTTT. Its translation is CASSQSNRGRWTEAFF.

This chain uses TRBV18 with TRBJ1-1; 8 nucleotides line up with TRBD1. This CDR3 has 17 residues. With V trimmed by 0 bases and J by 1 base, 7 bases remained unmatched. Germline CDR1 is KGHSH and CDR2 is LQKENI. CDR3 DNA sequence: TGTGCCAGCTCACCACCGGAGGAGACAGGGGCGAACACTGAAGCTTTCTTT. Translation gives CASSPPEETGANTEAFF.

This clone was seen a handful of times. CDR3 bases: TGTGCCAGCAGCTTGGTACGACTAGCGGGGGCCATGAACACCGGGGAGCTGTTTTTT. The encoded protein is CASSLVRLAGAMNTGELFF. This rearrangement joins TRBV5-6 to TRBJ2-2; TRBD2 agrees at 12 bases. The trim removed 0 bases at V and 1 base at J, leaving 7 bases unmatched. Germline CDR1 and CDR2: SGHDT and YYEEEE. The CDR3 loop spans 19 amino acids. Full variable domain (remainder filled in from reference TRBV5-6 and TRBJ2-2): DAGVTQSPTHLIKTRGQQVTLRCSPKSGHDTVSWYQQALGQGPQFIFQYYEEEERQRGNFPDRFSGHQFPNYSSELNVNALLLGDSALYLCASSLVRLAGAMNTGELFFGEGSRLTVL.

This chain links TRBV7-9 with TRBJ1-2, with no clear D. Germline values: CDR1 SEHNR, CDR2 FQNEAQ (reference sequence). The CDR3 is 17 amino acids. The V and J ends lost 1 base and 0 bases respectively, with 15 bases between them. The CDR3 spells CASSLGGHVKTNYGYTF. CDR3 DNA sequence: TGTGCCAGCAGCTTAGGAGGGCACGTTAAAACTAACTATGGCTACACCTTC.

The rearrangement uses TRBV7-2 and TRBJ1-1; 10 positions agree with TRBD1. The V segment lost 5 bases and the J segment 12 bases; nucleotides outside the gene matches: 9. This CDR3 region has 13 residues. Looked up from germline, CDR1 is SGHTA and CDR2 is FQGNSA. The CDR3 protein is CASSPGTGAMTFF. CDR3 nucleotides: TGTGCCAGCAGCCCCGGGACAGGGGCAATGACTTTCTTT.

This rearrangement joins TRBV19 to TRBJ1-2, with TRBD1 matching over 9 bases. Germline CDR1 and CDR2: LNHDA and SQIVND (reference sequence). The CDR3 length is 18 residues. The junction had 20 bases not matched to a gene; V was cut back by 4 bases and J by 8 bases. CDR3 coding DNA: TGTGCCAGTAGTACTTACCGGGACAGGGAGCGTCTATCGAGAGGCTACACCTTC. It translates to CASSTYRDRERLSRGYTF.

This sequence joins TRBV7-8 and TRBJ1-5; 10 positions agree with TRBD1. V was clipped by 5 bases and J by 5 bases; unmatched bases: 3. CDR3 length: 14 amino acids. CDR1 is SGHVS, CDR2 FQNEAQ, per germline. The CDR3: CASSPGTGDQPQHF. CDR3 nucleotides: TGTGCCAGCAGCCCTGGGACAGGGGATCAGCCCCAGCATTTT.

V usage is TRBV5-1 and J usage is TRBJ2-7; 7 bases map to TRBD1. The CDR3 is made up of 15 amino acids. Germline-derived CDR1 and CDR2 are SGHRS and YFSETQ. Trimming took 0 bases from V and 7 from J; bases not matched to a gene: 10. The CDR3 DNA sequence: TGCGCCAGCAGCTTGGATAGAGGGGGCTCGTGGGAGCAGTACTTC. Its translation is CASSLDRGGSWEQYF.

The V and J genes are TRBV15 and TRBJ2-7; the match to TRBD2 covers 13 bases. The V segment lost 0 bases and the J segment 0 bases; nucleotides outside the gene matches: 5. This CDR3 contains 18 residues. Germline V lookup: CDR1 LNHNV, CDR2 YYDKDF (reference sequence). CDR3 DNA: TGTGCCACCAGCAGAGATCTTGGGACTAGCGGGAACTCCTACGAGCAGTACTTC. Translation gives CATSRDLGTSGNSYEQYF. The variable domain in full, with the rest retrieved from reference TRBV15 and TRBJ2-7, is DAMVIQNPRYQVTQFGKPVTLSCSQTLNHNVMYWYQQKSSQAPKLLFHYYDKDFNNEADTPDNFQSRRPNTSFCFLDIRSPGLGDTAMYLCATSRDLGTSGNSYEQYFGPGTRLTVT.

This clone was seen more than once but under ten times. The chain couples TRBV2 to TRBJ2-1; 9 nucleotides match TRBD2. The CDR3 has 16 amino acids. The V gene end was trimmed by 6 bases and the J gene end by 7 bases; junction bases not matched to a gene: 13. Germline CDR1 is SNHLY and CDR2 is FYNNEI. The CDR3 region has the DNA TGTGCCAGCAGGCCTGCTTCTAGCGGGGCTAGGAATGAGCAGTTCTTC. Translated: CASRPASSGARNEQFF. Complete variable domain (other parts from reference TRBV2 and TRBJ2-1): EPEVTQTPSHQVTQMGQEVILRCVPISNHLYFYWYRQILGQKVEFLVSFYNNEISEKSEIFDDQFSVERPDGSNFTLKIRSTKLEDSAMYFCASRPASSGARNEQFFGPGTRLTVL.

This chain uses TRBV5-4 with TRBJ2-1; 13 positions agree with TRBD2. CDR1 SGHNT and CDR2 YYREEE come from the germline V gene (reference sequence). This CDR3 is built from 16 residues. The trim removed 4 bases at V and 4 bases at J, leaving 5 bases unmatched. CDR3 sequence (DNA): TGTGCCAGCAGCCCGAAGGGACTAGCGGGATACAATGAGCAGTTCTTC. This sequence encodes CASSPKGLAGYNEQFF.

The chain carries TRBV5-1 and TRBJ1-2, with 10 nucleotides matching TRBD1. The CDR3 loop spans 18 amino acids. The ends lost 0 bases at V and 6 bases at J; junction bases unmatched: 14. Germline V CDR1 and CDR2: SGHRS, YFSETQ. CDR3: CASSLAEGTGVGENGYTF. As DNA, the CDR3 is TGCGCCAGCAGCTTGGCCGAGGGGACAGGGGTCGGAGAAAATGGCTACACCTTC.

The chain links TRBV7-6 to TRBJ1-5; D is undetermined. The CDR3 extends over 14 amino acids. Germline lookup yields CDR1 SGHVS and CDR2 FNYEAQ. The V end was cut by 5 bases, the J end by 4 bases, with 12 bases between. The CDR3 here is CASSPGLMNQPQHF. DNA for the CDR3: TGTGCCAGCAGCCCCGGACTTATGAATCAGCCCCAGCATTTT.

This chain links TRBV5-1 with TRBJ1-1, with TRBD1 matching over 7 bases. Germline V gene sequence: CDR1 SGHRS, CDR2 YFSETQ. The CDR3 runs to 12 residues. Trimming cost V 4 bases and J 11 bases; bases outside gene matches: 8. CDR3 in amino acids: CASSTQGGEAFF. The CDR3 DNA reads TGCGCCAGCAGCACTCAGGGGGGAGAGGCTTTCTTT.

This clone came up a few times. The chain has TRBV5-5 and TRBJ2-6; 8 bases match TRBD1. Germline V gives CDR1 SGHKS, CDR2 YYEKEE (reference sequence). CDR3 length equals 15 residues. V lost 5 bases and J lost 3; bases outside the gene matches: 4. The CDR3 DNA reads as TGTGCCAGCAGTTACAGGGGGAATGGGGCCAACGTCCTGACTTTC. Amino acids: CASSYRGNGANVLTF.